A single sample gave rise to the 27 T cell receptor beta chains below, sequenced in a study of post-analysis software for immune sequencing data. Study-level points and caveats: A few TRBV segments occurring more often in patients than controls included TRBV5-6, TRBV5-1 and TRBV20-1.

Tagging with unique molecular identifiers was a feature of the TCR beta cDNA libraries. TCRdb ran MiXCR on the PCR reads and lists one entry per CDR3 protein. The data show around 700,000 distinct CDR3 sequences, with approximately 60% seen just once and approximately 10% held by the top ten. Antigens for these TCRs are unknown. Source material: blood. Receptors originate from a girl aged 2 to 10 with multiple sclerosis.

J is TRBJ1-1 and V is TRBV4-3; 8 positions agree with TRBD1. V was clipped by 6 bases and J by 4 bases; unmatched bases: 7. Looked up from germline, CDR1 is LGHNA and CDR2 is YSLEER. The CDR3 totals 14 residues. The CDR3 sequence is CASRHTGGGTEAFF. CDR3 bases: TGCGCCAGCAGACACACAGGGGGGGGCACTGAAGCTTTCTTT.

A word on this clonotype: Compared with germline, one end of the junction differs, possibly owing to a read error. The rearrangement links TRBV7-9 to TRBJ2-1, with D unclear. Germline V gives CDR1 SEHNR, CDR2 FQNEAQ (reference sequence). The CDR3 is 12 residues long. The CDR3 protein is CASNLTSDEQFF. As DNA, the CDR3 is TGTGCCAGCAACTTAACGAGCGATGAGCAGTTCTTC.

The chain has TRBV20-1 and TRBJ1-6, with TRBD1 as a possible D gene (6 bases). The CDR3 is made up of 20 amino acids. Trimming shortened V by 0 bases and J by 0 bases, and 21 bases separated the two germline ends. CDR1 and CDR2 from the germline V gene are DFQATT and SNEGSKA (reference sequence). The CDR3 spells CSARDSFAQGLSSYNSPLHF. For the CDR3, the DNA is TGCAGTGCTAGAGATTCCTTCGCCCAGGGGCTCAGCTCCTATAATTCACCCCTCCACTTT.

The chain is built from TRBV12-3 or TRBV12-4 and TRBJ2-1, with 11 bases aligning to TRBD2. The J call is in doubt because the DNA end fits TRBJ2-7 better. The CDR3 is 14 amino acids. CDR3 residues: CASMTSGVNNEQYF. In DNA form, the CDR3 reads TGTGCCAGCATGACTAGCGGGGTCAACAATGAGCAGTACTTC.

This clonotype has a handful of counts. The chain has TRBV6-5 and TRBJ1-4, with D maybe TRBD1 (5 bases). Germline V CDR1 and CDR2: MNHEY, SVGAGI. Trimming removed 5 bases at V and 8 bases at J, with 18 bases between. This CDR3 contains 15 residues. CDR3 nucleotide sequence: TGTGCCAGCAGTCTTCTGGGCAGGGTAGGGGAAAAACTGTTTTTT. Encoded protein: CASSLLGRVGEKLFF.

V is TRBV7-3 and J is TRBJ2-7, with D hard to call. CDR1 and CDR2 from the germline V gene are SGHTA and FQGTGA. The length of the CDR3 is 16 residues. The V end lost 5 bases, the J end lost 7 bases, and 24 bases lay between the germline ends. In nucleotides, the CDR3 is TGTGCCAGCAGCCCACGAGGTCGCGGTGATGACTTTGAGCAGTACTTC. It specifies CASSPRGRGDDFEQYF. Filled out from reference TRBV7-3 and TRBJ2-7, the complete variable domain reads GAGVSQTPSNKVTEKGKYVELRCDPISGHTALYWYRQSLGQGPEFLIYFQGTGAADDSGLPNDRFFAVRPEGSVSTLKIQRTERGDSAVYLCASSPRGRGDDFEQYFGPGTRLTVT.

This clonotype has a single count. The J gene is TRBJ2-7, the V gene TRBV10-3; 8 bases line up with TRBD2. The CDR3 totals 14 residues. Germline V CDR1 and CDR2: ENHRY, SYGVKD. Trimming at V came to 4 bases and at J to 2 bases, leaving 4 bases not matched to a gene. The CDR3 nucleotides read TGTGCCATCAGTGTACTTAGCGGGACCTACGAGCAGTACTTC. Residues: CAISVLSGTYEQYF.

This clonotype turned up a few times. The chain joins TRBV5-5 to TRBJ2-1; 7 bases align to TRBD2. Germline CDR1 SGHKS, CDR2 YYEKEE (reference sequence). The CDR3 totals 15 residues. Trimming took 4 bases from V and 10 from J; bases not matched to a gene: 14. CDR3 in DNA: TGTGCCAGCAGCCTATGGGGCGGGAGTGGCGAGGAGCAGTTCTTC. It is translated as CASSLWGGSGEEQFF.

This clonotype was counted a few times. The V gene is TRBV25-1, the J gene TRBJ1-2, with D possibly matching TRBD1 (5 bases). CDR1 is MGHDK, CDR2 SYGVNS, per germline. CDR3 length: 13 residues. V lost 1 base, J lost 8 bases, and 11 bases lay in between. The CDR3 nucleotides are TGTGCCAGCAGTGAATTCGCAGGGAACGGCTACACCTTC. It specifies CASSEFAGNGYTF.

The V gene is TRBV7-9, the J gene TRBJ2-3, with D uncertain. Trimming removed 5 bases at V and 5 bases at J, with 20 bases between. The CDR3 length is 16 residues. The germline V gene encodes CDR1 SEHNR and CDR2 FQNEAQ (reference sequence). The CDR3 sequence: CASSAPGNPSGDTQYF. CDR3 nucleotide sequence: TGTGCCAGCAGCGCCCCGGGTAACCCCTCGGGAGATACGCAGTATTTT.

The V and J genes are TRBV7-2 and TRBJ2-4; 7 bases match TRBD2. The CDR3 has 15 amino acids. The germline V gene has CDR1 SGHTA and CDR2 FQGNSA. Trimming cost V 2 bases and J 5 bases; bases outside gene matches: 6. CDR3 DNA: TGTGCCAGCAGCTTAAGGATAGCGGGTGAAAACATTCAGTACTTC. Amino acid sequence: CASSLRIAGENIQYF.

The chain combines TRBV19 with TRBJ2-5, with 11 nucleotides matching TRBD2. The CDR3 sequence is 18 residues long. Germline V gene sequence: CDR1 LNHDA, CDR2 SQIVND (reference sequence). V was pared by 2 bases and J by 5 bases, with 13 bases of the junction left unmatched. CDR3: CASSISLAGGAPQETQYF. DNA for the CDR3: TGTGCCAGTAGTATATCCCTAGCGGGAGGTGCCCCCCAGGAGACCCAGTACTTC.

The J gene is TRBJ1-1, the V gene TRBV12-3 or TRBV12-4; D uncertain. Trimming left V 4 bases short and J 1 base short, with 7 bases between. This CDR3 region has 13 residues. The CDR3 spells CASSWEGNTEAFF. As DNA, the CDR3 is TGTGCCAGCAGTTGGGAGGGGAACACTGAAGCTTTCTTT.

The chain uses TRBV2 and TRBJ1-4; perhaps TRBD1 as D (5 bases). Trimming left V 6 bases short and J 8 bases short, with 13 bases between. CDR1 SNHLY and CDR2 FYNNEI come from the germline V gene. This CDR3 region has 13 residues. The CDR3 coding sequence is TGTGCCAGCAGAGCGGACAAAGGGGAAAAACTGTTTTTT. Translation gives CASRADKGEKLFF.

The chain has TRBV29-1 and TRBJ2-7, with 10 bases matching TRBD2. The germline V gene has CDR1 SQVTM and CDR2 ANQGSEA. The CDR3 contains 14 residues. V trimming: 5 bases; J trimming: 5 bases; junction bases outside the gene matches: 9. The CDR3 DNA reads as TGCAGCGTTCTTGTGTCTAGCGGGAGTCACGAGCAGTACTTC. It translates to CSVLVSSGSHEQYF.

This sequence joins TRBV15 and TRBJ2-3; D might be TRBD1 (7 bases). Deletions cut 0 bases from V and 3 bases from J, with 16 bases between. The CDR3 has 17 amino acids. In germline, CDR1 is LNHNV, CDR2 YYDKDF (reference sequence). The CDR3 reads CATSRDPAGGGTDTQYF. As DNA, the CDR3 is TGTGCCACCAGCAGAGATCCGGCAGGGGGAGGAACAGATACGCAGTATTTT.

The rearrangement joins TRBV6-1 to TRBJ2-3; no reliable D call. CDR1 and CDR2 (germline): MNHNS, SASEGT. The germline V and J ends were trimmed by 5 bases and 2 bases, with 8 bases remaining between them. The CDR3 sequence is 13 residues long. The chain's CDR3 is CASSSGYTDTQYF. The CDR3, as DNA: TGTGCCAGCAGTTCTGGATACACAGATACGCAGTATTTT.

The V call is TRBV9, the J call TRBJ2-6; D unresolved. This CDR3 is built from 15 residues. V was shortened by 2 bases and J by 4 bases, with 10 bases between the two germline ends. Germline-derived CDR1 and CDR2 are SGDLS and YYNGEE. The DNA of the CDR3 is TGTGCCAGCAGCGTTCAGGCAACCGGGGCCAACGTCCTGACTTTC. Translating gives CASSVQATGANVLTF.

This clonotype came up once. The chain is built from TRBV12-3 or TRBV12-4 and TRBJ2-1; 7 positions agree with TRBD1. The length of the CDR3 is 14 residues. The V gene end was trimmed by 7 bases and the J gene end by 5 bases; junction bases not matched to a gene: 8. CDR3 amino acids: CASNSDRLDNEQFF. In DNA form, the CDR3 reads TGTGCCAGCAACTCGGACAGGCTAGACAATGAGCAGTTCTTC.

J is TRBJ2-1 and V is TRBV5-6, with no clear D. Germline V lookup: CDR1 SGHDT, CDR2 YYEEEE. Trimming shortened V by 6 bases and J by 0 bases, and 19 bases separated the two germline ends. This CDR3 has 17 residues. In DNA, the CDR3 is TGTGCCAGCACCCTTTTGGAGACTTTGAGCTCCTACAATGAGCAGTTCTTC. The encoded protein is CASTLLETLSSYNEQFF.

V and J are TRBV20-1 and TRBJ2-5; tentatively, D is TRBD2 (7 bases). Germline CDR1 is DFQATT and CDR2 is SNEGSKA (reference sequence). This CDR3 is built from 14 residues. The V gene lost 1 base and the J gene lost 4 bases, with 13 bases spanning the gap. The CDR3 is CSARGGGIGETQYF. DNA of the CDR3: TGCAGTGCTAGAGGGGGGGGCATCGGAGAGACCCAGTACTTC.

CDR3 in DNA: TGCAGTGCTGGGTCTCTAGGGGCAAGTCAGCCCCAGCATTTT. It translates to CSAGSLGASQPQHF. This sequence joins TRBV20-1 and TRBJ1-5; perhaps TRBD1 as D (5 bases). Germline CDR1 DFQATT, CDR2 SNEGSKA (reference sequence). This CDR3 comprises 14 residues. Between the trimmed V and J ends, which lost 5 bases and 6 bases, there was a span of 17 bases.

The chain uses TRBV6-1 and TRBJ2-1, with 7 bases identical to TRBD1. This CDR3 is 18 amino acids long. Germline V gene lookup returns CDR1 MNHNS and CDR2 SASEGT. With V trimmed by 5 bases and J by 3 bases, 16 bases remained unmatched. CDR3 nucleotides: TGTGCCAGCAGTCCCCAGACCGGGACAGCCAAGGTCTACAATGAGCAGTTCTTC. It yields the protein CASSPQTGTAKVYNEQFF.

This clonotype was seen only a few times. The chain is built from TRBV5-5 and TRBJ2-5; TRBD1 is a possible D gene (6 bases). Germline assignment: CDR1 SGHKS and CDR2 YYEKEE (reference sequence). The CDR3 has 13 amino acids. The ends were cut back, 7 bases at V and 0 bases at J, with 10 bases in the middle. The CDR3: CASGTSYQETQYF. The CDR3 nucleotides read TGTGCCAGCGGGACATCGTACCAAGAGACCCAGTACTTC.

This clonotype showed up just a few times. V is TRBV12-3 or TRBV12-4 and J is TRBJ2-7; 7 bases are a match to TRBD1. The CDR3 is 15 amino acids. V shed 2 bases and J 2 bases; nucleotides not matched to a gene: 6. The CDR3 loop is CASSLNGQDPYEQYF. Written as DNA, the CDR3 is TGTGCCAGCAGTTTAAACGGACAGGACCCCTACGAGCAGTACTTC.

This clonotype was seen a handful of times. The CDR3 is CASSHDTGPGSIQYF. CDR3 DNA: TGTGCCAGCAGCCACGATACAGGGCCCGGGAGCATTCAGTACTTC. The chain recombines TRBV6-5 with TRBJ2-4, with D possibly being TRBD1 or TRBD2 (6 bases each). The ends were cut back, 6 bases at V and 9 bases at J, with 21 bases in the middle. The CDR3 sequence is 15 residues long. From germline, CDR1 is MNHEY and CDR2 SVGAGI.

Note on this clonotype: A read error may account for a junction end that differs from germline. J is TRBJ2-3 and V is TRBV12-3 or TRBV12-4, with D uncertain. The CDR3 runs 12 residues. The CDR3 loop is CASSLLTDMQYF. The CDR3 DNA reads as TGTGCCAGCAGTCTGCTAACAGATATGCAGTATTTT.